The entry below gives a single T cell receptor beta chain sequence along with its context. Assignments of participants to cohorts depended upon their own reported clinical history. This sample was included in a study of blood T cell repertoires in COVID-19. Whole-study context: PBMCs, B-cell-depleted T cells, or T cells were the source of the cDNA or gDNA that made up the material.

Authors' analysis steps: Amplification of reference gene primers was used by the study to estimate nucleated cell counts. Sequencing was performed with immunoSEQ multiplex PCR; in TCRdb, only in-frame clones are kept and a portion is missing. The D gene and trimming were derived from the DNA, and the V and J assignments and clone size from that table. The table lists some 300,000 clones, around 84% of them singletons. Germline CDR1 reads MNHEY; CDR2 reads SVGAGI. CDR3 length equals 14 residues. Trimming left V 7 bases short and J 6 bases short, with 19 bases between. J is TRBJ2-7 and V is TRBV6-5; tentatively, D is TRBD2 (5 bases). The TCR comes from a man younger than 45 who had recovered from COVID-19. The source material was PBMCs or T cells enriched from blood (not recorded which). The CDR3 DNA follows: TGTGCCAGCATAAGAGATTCGTCAGGAGGCGAGCAGTACTTC. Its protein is CASIRDSSGGEQYF.